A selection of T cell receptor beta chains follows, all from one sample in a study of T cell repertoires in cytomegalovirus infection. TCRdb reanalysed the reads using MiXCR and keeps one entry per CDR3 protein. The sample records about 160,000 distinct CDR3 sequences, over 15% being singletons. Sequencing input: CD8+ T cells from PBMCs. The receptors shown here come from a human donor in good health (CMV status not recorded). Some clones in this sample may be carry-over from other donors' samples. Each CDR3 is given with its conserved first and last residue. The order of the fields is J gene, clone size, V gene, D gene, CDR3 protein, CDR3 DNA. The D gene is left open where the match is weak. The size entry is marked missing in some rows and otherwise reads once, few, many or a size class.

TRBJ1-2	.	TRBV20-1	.	CSARVPRADYGYTF	TGCAGTGCTAGAGTGCCCCGGGCAGACTATGGCTACACCTTC
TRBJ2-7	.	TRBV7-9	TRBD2	CASSYPGTSAVYEQYF	TGTGCCAGCAGCTACCCCGGGACTAGCGCCGTCTACGAGCAGTACTTC
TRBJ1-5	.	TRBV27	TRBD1	CASNPTGKTQPQHF	TGTGCCAGCAACCCGACAGGGAAAACGCAGCCCCAGCATTTT
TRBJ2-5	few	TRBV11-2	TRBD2	CASSPGGGMETQYF	TGTGCCAGCAGCCCGGGAGGGGGAATGGAGACCCAGTACTTC
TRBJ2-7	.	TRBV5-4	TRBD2	CASSYRLAGDEQYF	TGTGCCAGCAGCTACAGACTAGCGGGAGACGAGCAGTACTTC
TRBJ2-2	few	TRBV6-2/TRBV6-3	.	CASSSSTLLTGELFF	TGTGCCAGCAGTTCCTCCACACTCCTGACCGGGGAGCTGTTTTTT
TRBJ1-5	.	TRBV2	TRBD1	CASSVWTGQPQHF	TGTGCCAGCAGTGTTTGGACAGGTCAGCCCCAGCATTTT
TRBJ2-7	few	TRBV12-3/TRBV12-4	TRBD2	CASRQGLGTSGSHEQYF	TGTGCCAGCAGGCAGGGGTTGGGGACTAGCGGGAGCCACGAGCAGTACTTC
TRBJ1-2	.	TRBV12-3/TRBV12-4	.	CASRHGGVPLDGYTF	TGTGCCAGCAGACACGGGGGGGTCCCCTTAGATGGCTACACCTTC
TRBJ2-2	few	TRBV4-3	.	CASSQDLGGTGELFF	TGCGCCAGCAGCCAAGATCTCGGAGGCACCGGGGAGCTGTTTTTT
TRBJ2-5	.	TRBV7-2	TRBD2	CASSWGGLETQYF	TGTGCCAGCAGCTGGGGGGGGTTGGAGACCCAGTACTTC
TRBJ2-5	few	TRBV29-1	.	CSVEDRALETQYF	TGCAGCGTTGAAGATCGGGCCTTGGAGACCCAGTACTTC
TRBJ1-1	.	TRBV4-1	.	CASSQGGYSEAFF	TGCGCCAGCAGCCAAGGGGGGTACAGTGAAGCTTTCTTT
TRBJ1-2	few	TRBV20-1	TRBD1	CSAPEQGANYGYTF	TGCAGTGCCCCTGAACAGGGGGCTAACTATGGCTACACCTTC
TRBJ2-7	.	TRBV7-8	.	CASSPHSGEQYF	TGTGCCAGCAGCCCCCATAGCGGCGAGCAGTACTTC
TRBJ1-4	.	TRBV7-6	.	CASSLSGSRKLFF	TGTGCCAGCAGCTTATCGGGGTCGAGGAAACTGTTTTTT
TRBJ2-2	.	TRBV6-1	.	CASTNGELFF	TGTGCCAGCACTAACGGGGAGCTGTTTTTT
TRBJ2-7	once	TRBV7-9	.	CASTDRDNPYEQYF	TGTGCCAGTACGGACCGGGACAATCCCTACGAGCAGTACTTC
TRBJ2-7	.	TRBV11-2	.	CASSLSGAGQLHEQYF	TGTGCCAGCAGCTTATCGGGGGCTGGGCAGTTGCACGAGCAGTACTTC
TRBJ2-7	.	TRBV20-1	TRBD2	CSARGSGRVYEQYF	TGCAGTGCTAGAGGTAGCGGGAGGGTTTACGAGCAGTACTTC
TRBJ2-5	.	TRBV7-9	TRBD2	CASSPRVAGDQETQYF	TGTGCCAGCAGCCCGCGTGTTGCGGGGGACCAAGAGACCCAGTACTTC
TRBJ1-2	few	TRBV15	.	CATSPGEINYGYTF	TGTGCCACCAGTCCCGGGGAGATTAACTATGGCTACACCTTC
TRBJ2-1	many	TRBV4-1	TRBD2	CASSPVGGLASHEQFF	TGCGCCAGCAGCCCAGTTGGAGGACTAGCAAGTCATGAGCAGTTCTTC
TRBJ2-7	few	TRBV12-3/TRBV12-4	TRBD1	CASSLGTGGEQYF	TGTGCCAGCAGTTTGGGGACAGGGGGCGAGCAGTACTTC
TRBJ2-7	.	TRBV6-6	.	CASAHRGGSEQYF	TGTGCCAGCGCTCACCGGGGAGGAAGCGAGCAGTACTTC
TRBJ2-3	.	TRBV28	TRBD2	CASSFNYGTNNTDTQYF	TGTGCCAGCAGTTTCAATTATGGGACTAACAACACAGATACGCAGTATTTT
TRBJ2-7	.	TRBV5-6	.	CASSCLTGHYEQYF	TGTGCCAGCAGCTGCCTGACAGGCCATTACGAGCAGTACTTC
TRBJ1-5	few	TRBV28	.	CASSLWTARASNQPQHF	TGTGCCAGCAGTTTATGGACGGCCCGTGCGAGCAATCAGCCCCAGCATTTT
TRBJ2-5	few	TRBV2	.	CASSEVAGETQYF	TGTGCCAGCAGTGAAGTCGCTGGAGAGACCCAGTACTTC
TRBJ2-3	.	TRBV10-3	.	CAISEWSSGTDTQYF	TGTGCCATCAGTGAGTGGAGTTCTGGCACAGATACGCAGTATTTT
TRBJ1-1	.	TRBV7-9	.	CASITWTEAFF	TGTGCCAGCATCACATGGACTGAAGCTTTCTTT
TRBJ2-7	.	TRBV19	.	CASSISGPNEQYF	TGTGCCAGTAGTATTTCAGGGCCCAACGAGCAGTACTTC
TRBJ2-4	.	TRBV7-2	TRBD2	CASSLTSGLAKNIQYF	TGTGCCAGCAGTTTAACTAGCGGACTAGCCAAAAACATTCAGTACTTC
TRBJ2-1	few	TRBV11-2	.	CASSSAGIYNEQFF	TGTGCCAGCAGCTCTGCGGGGATATACAATGAGCAGTTCTTC
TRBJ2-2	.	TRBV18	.	CASSPPWGPLETNTGELFF	TGTGCCAGCTCACCACCGTGGGGACCCCTGGAGACGAACACCGGGGAGCTGTTTTTT
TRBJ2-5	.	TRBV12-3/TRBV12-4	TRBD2	CASSYEGREETQYF	TGTGCCAGCAGTTACGAGGGGCGGGAGGAGACCCAGTACTTC
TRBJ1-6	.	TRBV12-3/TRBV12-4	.	CASSFQQLGAPLHF	TGTGCCAGCAGTTTTCAACAGCTCGGGGCACCCCTCCACTTT
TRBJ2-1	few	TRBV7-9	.	CASSIGPAGRFF	TGTGCCAGCAGCATTGGACCCGCCGGCAGGTTCTTC
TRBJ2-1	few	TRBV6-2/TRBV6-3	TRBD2	CASSMAGGYNEQFF	TGTGCCAGCAGTATGGCGGGGGGATACAATGAGCAGTTCTTC
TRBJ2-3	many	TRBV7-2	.	CASSLANRGTDTQYF	TGTGCCAGCAGCTTAGCGAATCGAGGGACAGATACGCAGTATTTT
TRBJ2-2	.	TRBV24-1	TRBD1	CATSEQGAGELFF	TGTGCCACCAGTGAGCAGGGGGCCGGGGAGCTGTTTTTT
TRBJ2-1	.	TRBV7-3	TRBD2	CASSLYGTSGGNEQFF	TGTGCCAGCAGCTTGTATGGGACTAGCGGGGGCAATGAGCAGTTCTTC
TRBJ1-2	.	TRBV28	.	CASSLLGDPYGYTF	TGTGCCAGCAGCTTACTGGGGGATCCCTATGGCTACACCTTC
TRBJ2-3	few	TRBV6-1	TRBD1	CASSVADRGLADTQYF	TGTGCCAGCAGTGTTGCGGACAGGGGGCTGGCAGATACGCAGTATTTT
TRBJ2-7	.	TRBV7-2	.	CASSLWSPPYEQYF	TGTGCCAGCAGCTTATGGTCGCCGCCCTACGAGCAGTACTTC
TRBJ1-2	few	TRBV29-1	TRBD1	CSVIGQGAGYGYTF	TGCAGCGTTATCGGACAGGGGGCGGGCTATGGCTACACCTTC